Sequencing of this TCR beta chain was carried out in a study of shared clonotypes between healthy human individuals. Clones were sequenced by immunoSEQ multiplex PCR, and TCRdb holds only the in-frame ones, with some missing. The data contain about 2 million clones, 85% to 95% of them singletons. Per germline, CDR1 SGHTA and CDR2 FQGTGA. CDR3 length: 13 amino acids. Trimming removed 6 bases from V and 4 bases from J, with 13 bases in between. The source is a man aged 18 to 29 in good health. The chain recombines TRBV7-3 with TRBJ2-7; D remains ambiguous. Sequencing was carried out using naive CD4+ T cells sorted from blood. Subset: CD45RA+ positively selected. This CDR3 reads CASRSYSLYEQYF. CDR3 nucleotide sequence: TGTGCCAGCAGATCCTACAGCCTATACGAGCAGTACTTC.